The rows below give T cell receptor beta chains drawn from one sample of a study of glioma-infiltrating T cells after dendritic cell vaccination. The data were produced by immunoSEQ multiplex PCR, yet TCRdb's version contains in-frame clones alone and is incomplete. In the table there are 72,000 or so clones, more than 75% of which are singletons. The sequencing used blood, collected after dendritic cell vaccination. The receptors were sampled from a human donor with glioblastoma. Each CDR3 is given with its conserved first and last residue. D genes are given only for firm matches. Size is stated for part of the rows, as once, few or many counts, or as a class when the clone is expanded.

j_call: TRBJ2-2; d_call: TRBD1; clone_size: once; v_call: TRBV27; cdr3_aa: CASSYTGETGELFF; cdr3_nt: TGTGCCAGCAGTTACACAGGGGAGACCGGGGAGCTGTTTTTT
j_call: TRBJ2-2; d_call: NA; clone_size: NA; v_call: TRBV4-1; cdr3_aa: CASSQRQSQRLEAGELFF; cdr3_nt: TGCGCCAGCAGCCAACGCCAATCGCAACGACTAGAGGCCGGGGAGCTGTTTTTT
j_call: TRBJ2-2; d_call: TRBD2; clone_size: NA; v_call: TRBV5-1; cdr3_aa: CASSLTISAGTGELFF; cdr3_nt: TGCGCCAGCAGCTTGACTATCTCAGCGGGAACCGGGGAGCTGTTTTTT
j_call: TRBJ1-4; d_call: TRBD1; clone_size: NA; v_call: TRBV23-1; cdr3_aa: CASTRTGHATNEKLFF; cdr3_nt: TGCGCCAGCACCCGGACAGGGCATGCAACTAATGAAAAACTGTTTTTT
j_call: TRBJ2-3; d_call: TRBD2; clone_size: NA; v_call: TRBV5-1; cdr3_aa: CASSWGGLAGGTDTQYF; cdr3_nt: TGCGCCAGCAGCTGGGGCGGACTAGCGGGGGGCACAGATACGCAGTATTTT
j_call: TRBJ2-1; d_call: NA; clone_size: NA; v_call: TRBV27; cdr3_aa: CASSPHSYVLEQFF; cdr3_nt: TGTGCCAGCAGTCCTCATTCCTATGTGTTGGAGCAGTTCTTC
j_call: TRBJ1-5; d_call: NA; clone_size: once; v_call: TRBV6-1; cdr3_aa: CAGGRGLGSNQPQHF; cdr3_nt: TGCGCGGGGGGGAGGGGCCTTGGGAGCAATCAGCCCCAGCATTTT
j_call: TRBJ2-1; d_call: TRBD2; clone_size: few; v_call: TRBV11-2; cdr3_aa: CASTRLLAPRYNEQFF; cdr3_nt: TGTGCCAGCACCCGCTTACTAGCGCCCCGCTACAATGAGCAGTTCTTC
j_call: TRBJ1-1; d_call: NA; clone_size: NA; v_call: TRBV5-1; cdr3_aa: CASSFIQGTEAFF; cdr3_nt: TGCGCCAGCAGCTTTATTCAGGGGACTGAAGCTTTCTTT
j_call: TRBJ2-7; d_call: NA; clone_size: NA; v_call: TRBV10-3; cdr3_aa: CAIRAVQGEQYF; cdr3_nt: TGTGCCATCAGAGCGGTTCAGGGGGAGCAGTACTTC